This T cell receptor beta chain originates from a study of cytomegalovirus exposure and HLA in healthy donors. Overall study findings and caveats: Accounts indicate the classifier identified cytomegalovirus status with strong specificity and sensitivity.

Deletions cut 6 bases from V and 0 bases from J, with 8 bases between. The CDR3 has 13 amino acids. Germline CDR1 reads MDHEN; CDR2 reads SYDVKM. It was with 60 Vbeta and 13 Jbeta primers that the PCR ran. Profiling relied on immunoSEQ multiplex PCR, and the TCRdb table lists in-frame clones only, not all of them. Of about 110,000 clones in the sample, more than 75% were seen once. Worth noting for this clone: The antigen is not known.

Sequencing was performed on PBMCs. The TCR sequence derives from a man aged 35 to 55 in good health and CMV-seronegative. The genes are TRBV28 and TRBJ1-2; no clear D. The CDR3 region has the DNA TGTGCCAGCAGCCTGTTAGCTAACTATGGCTACACCTTC. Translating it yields CASSLLANYGYTF.